Following are 30 T cell receptor beta chains from one sample sequenced in a study of post-analysis software for immune sequencing data. Unique-molecular-identifier-tagged TCR beta cDNA libraries were used. TCRdb reanalysed the PCR reads using MiXCR and keeps one entry per CDR3 protein. The sample yields 750,000 to 950,000 distinct CDR3 sequences, approximately 44% seen once. Findings and limits, study-wide: TRBV5-6, TRBV5-1 and TRBV20-1 were among 4 or 5 TRBV segments more frequent in patients than controls.

These TCRs' antigens remain unknown. Sequencing was carried out using blood. These receptors were collected from a girl aged 5-17 years with multiple sclerosis.

The rearrangement joins TRBV15 to TRBJ1-4; TRBD1 aligns across 9 bases. The germline V gene encodes CDR1 LNHNV and CDR2 YYDKDF (reference sequence). The V segment lost 2 bases and the J segment 7 bases; nucleotides outside the gene matches: 8. This CDR3 has 16 residues. CDR3 bases: TGTGCCACCAGCAGAAGCGCGGGACAGGGTGGTGAAAAACTGTTTTTT. This encodes CATSRSAGQGGEKLFF.

This clonotype was counted a few times. The chain carries TRBV18 and TRBJ2-5; tentatively, D is TRBD1 (6 bases). V was shortened by 0 bases and J by 2 bases, with 13 bases between the two germline ends. The CDR3 has 16 residues. The germline gives CDR1 KGHSH, CDR2 LQKENI. The CDR3 spells CASSPPEGRGQETQYF. CDR3 coding DNA: TGTGCCAGCTCACCACCAGAGGGCAGGGGTCAAGAGACCCAGTACTTC.

CDR3 loop: CASSLATARGGDTQYF. In DNA, the CDR3 is TGTGCCAGCAGTTTAGCGACAGCCCGAGGAGGAGATACGCAGTATTTT. J is TRBJ2-3 and V is TRBV28; possibly TRBD1 or TRBD2 for D (5 bases each). Trimming shortened V by 2 bases and J by 5 bases, and 17 bases separated the two germline ends. There are 16 residues in the CDR3. Per the germline V gene, CDR1 is MDHEN and CDR2 is SYDVKM.

This clonotype showed up just a few times. The chain employs TRBV7-9 and TRBJ2-3, with 8 positions matching TRBD1. The CDR3 loop spans 16 amino acids. From germline, CDR1 is SEHNR and CDR2 FQNEAQ (reference sequence). V lost 3 bases to trimming and J lost 6 bases; unmatched junction nucleotides: 11. The chain's CDR3 is CASSFQRTGSMDTQYF. CDR3 sequence (DNA): TGTGCCAGCAGCTTTCAACGGACAGGGAGTATGGATACGCAGTATTTT.

The rearrangement links TRBV5-1 to TRBJ2-4; a possible D gene is TRBD1 (5 bases). CDR1 SGHRS and CDR2 YFSETQ come from the germline V gene. V gave up 4 bases and J gave up 13 bases, with 12 bases separating them. The CDR3 extends over 11 amino acids. The CDR3 region is CASSDRQKQYF. The CDR3 bases are TGCGCCAGCAGCGACCGACAGAAGCAGTACTTC.

This clonotype appeared a few times. The gene calls are TRBV20-1 and TRBJ2-1; D is undetermined. Germline CDR1 is DFQATT and CDR2 is SNEGSKA (reference sequence). This CDR3 spans 16 amino acids. V was pared by 2 bases and J by 4 bases, with 18 bases between. CDR3 sequence reads: CSARPRAPPAYNEQFF. As DNA, the CDR3 is TGCAGTGCTAGACCGCGTGCCCCTCCCGCATACAATGAGCAGTTCTTC.

Only one count was recorded for this clonotype. The chain joins TRBV24-1 to TRBJ2-1, with D perhaps TRBD1 (7 bases). The CDR3 contains 13 residues. Per the germline V gene, CDR1 is KGHDR and CDR2 is SFDVKD. Deletions cut 4 bases from V and 13 bases from J, with 16 bases between. The CDR3 here is CATSEGGRETQFF. The CDR3 bases are TGTGCCACCAGTGAAGGGGGCCGGGAGACCCAGTTCTTC.

This clonotype was seen only a few times. The chain recombines TRBV20-1 with TRBJ2-7; 12 nucleotides align to TRBD2. The CDR3 runs to 19 residues. Germline V gene sequence: CDR1 DFQATT, CDR2 SNEGSKA (reference sequence). V was clipped by 0 bases and J by 5 bases; unmatched bases: 17. CDR3 coding DNA: TGCAGTGCTAGAGATCAATTCAGTCTAGCGGGAGGGATGGGCCACGAGCAGTACTTC. Protein sequence: CSARDQFSLAGGMGHEQYF.

This sequence joins TRBV12-3 or TRBV12-4 and TRBJ2-3; the match to TRBD1 covers 9 bases. The CDR3 length is 15 residues. The junction had 13 bases not matched to a gene; V was cut back by 9 bases and J by 6 bases. The CDR3 reads CASSRSGQGSDTQYF. CDR3 nucleotide sequence: TGTGCCAGTAGCCGTTCGGGACAGGGCAGCGATACGCAGTATTTT.

V is TRBV29-1 and J is TRBJ1-1; no clear D gene. V lost 3 bases and J lost 5, with 16 bases in between. The CDR3 runs 14 residues. In germline, CDR1 is SQVTM, CDR2 ANQGSEA. The CDR3 spells CSVDGKGWETEAFF. CDR3 coding DNA: TGCAGCGTTGATGGGAAGGGATGGGAAACTGAAGCTTTCTTT.

CDR3 sequence: CASSEPPGGMGNEQFF. The CDR3 region has the DNA TGTGCCAGCAGCGAACCCCCAGGGGGCATGGGCAATGAGCAGTTCTTC. The chain combines TRBV13 with TRBJ2-1; 8 bases line up with TRBD1. CDR3 length: 16 residues. Germline V gene lookup returns CDR1 PRHDT and CDR2 FYEKMQ (reference sequence). V was clipped by 5 bases and J by 6 bases; unmatched bases: 12.

A word on this clonotype: At one end the junction does not follow the germline gene, possibly because of a read error. The chain uses TRBV7-9 and TRBJ2-5; a possible D gene is TRBD1 (6 bases). The DNA matches TRBJ2-7 better at its end, which makes the J call doubtful. There are 16 residues in the CDR3. Germline CDR1 and CDR2: SEHNR and FQNEAQ (reference sequence). CDR3 DNA sequence: TGTGCAAGCAGCTTAGTAACGGGACATAGGGCGGACGAGCAGTACTTC. This translates into CASSLVTGHRADEQYF.

The chain couples TRBV28 to TRBJ2-4; D possibly matches TRBD1 or TRBD2 (5 bases each). Matching the DNA end better, TRBJ2-7 makes the J call doubtful. Germline assignment: CDR1 MDHEN and CDR2 SYDVKM. The CDR3 is 16 residues long. CDR3: CASSLWGEGTDYEQYF. The CDR3 region has the DNA TGTGCCAGCAGTTTATGGGGGGAAGGGACGGACTACGAGCAGTACTTC.

The chain carries TRBV7-9 and TRBJ1-1, with D uncertain. Germline CDR1 and CDR2: SEHNR and FQNEAQ (reference sequence). This CDR3 comprises 13 residues. Trimming left V 5 bases short and J 3 bases short, with 10 bases between. CDR3 sequence (DNA): TGTGCCAGCAGCCGGACGGGAGACACTGAAGCTTTCTTT. Its translation: CASSRTGDTEAFF.

This chain links TRBV7-2 with TRBJ2-3; D might be TRBD2 (6 bases). Germline assignment: CDR1 SGHTA and CDR2 FQGNSA. The V and J ends lost 6 bases and 6 bases respectively, with 13 bases between them. The CDR3 loop spans 13 amino acids. The CDR3 DNA follows: TGTGCCAGCAGTAGACTAGTCTTGGATACGCAGTATTTT. Encoded protein: CASSRLVLDTQYF.

The genes are TRBV10-3 and TRBJ1-6, with a tentative D call TRBD1 (5 bases). V was clipped by 2 bases and J by 6 bases, with 11 bases between them. The CDR3 loop spans 15 amino acids. Germline V gene sequence: CDR1 ENHRY, CDR2 SYGVKD. Here the CDR3 DNA reads TGTGCCATCAGTGAGGCGGGACCGAGTAATTCACCCCTCCACTTT. It encodes CAISEAGPSNSPLHF.

The chain combines TRBV9 with TRBJ2-1; 11 nucleotides align to TRBD2. The V gene's germline CDR1 is SGDLS and CDR2 YYNGEE. J lost 6 bases, V lost 0 bases, and 2 bases had no gene match. The CDR3 has 15 residues. The CDR3 DNA sequence: TGTGCCAGCAGCGTAGTTACTAGCGGGGGCAATGAGCAGTTCTTC. Protein sequence: CASSVVTSGGNEQFF. Full variable domain (missing parts from reference TRBV9 and TRBJ2-1): DSGVTQTPKHLITATGQRVTLRCSPRSGDLSVYWYQQSLDQGLQFLIQYYNGEERAKGNILERFSAQQFPDLHSELNLSSLELGDSALYFCASSVVTSGGNEQFFGPGTRLTVL.

Of note for this clonotype: The germline gene is not matched at one end of the junction; a read error may be the cause. The chain carries TRBV12-3 or TRBV12-4 and TRBJ2-3; no firm D call. The CDR3 has 17 residues. The CDR3 DNA reads TGTGCCAGCAGTTTAGAACGGGCTCCCGGGCAGGCAGATGCGCAGTATTTT. Translation: CASSLERAPGQADAQYF.

This chain links TRBV20-1 with TRBJ2-7; D is uncertain. V lost 3 bases and J lost 6, with 9 bases in between. Germline V gene sequence: CDR1 DFQATT, CDR2 SNEGSKA (reference sequence). This CDR3 is built from 11 residues. The CDR3 DNA follows: TGCAGTGCTAGTATGCTTTTCGAGCAGTACTTC. Protein product: CSASMLFEQYF.

This chain joins TRBV27 and TRBJ2-1; 10 nucleotides align to TRBD2. V lost 5 bases to trimming and J lost 4 bases; unmatched junction nucleotides: 5. The CDR3 length is 15 residues. Germline-derived CDR1 and CDR2 are MNHEY and SMNVEV (reference sequence). In nucleotides, the CDR3 is TGTGCCAGCAGTCGACTGACTAGCGGGTACAATGAGCAGTTCTTC. Translated: CASSRLTSGYNEQFF.

This clonotype was found a few times. The chain carries TRBV5-5 and TRBJ2-5, with D tentatively TRBD1 (5 bases). The CDR3 is 15 amino acids. Per the germline V gene, CDR1 is SGHKS and CDR2 is YYEKEE (reference sequence). V lost 0 bases and J 1 base, leaving 10 bases between the germline ends. The DNA for the CDR3 is TGTGCCAGCAGCTTGGGACAGAGCTCCCAAGAGACCCAGTACTTC. Protein: CASSLGQSSQETQYF.

V and J are TRBV20-1 and TRBJ1-2, with D maybe TRBD1 (5 bases). The CDR3 spans 12 residues. Per germline, CDR1 DFQATT and CDR2 SNEGSKA (reference sequence). The V end lost 1 base, the J end lost 7 bases, and 10 bases lay between the germline ends. The CDR3 DNA sequence: TGCAGTGCTAGAGGAGGAGGGACTGGCTACACCTTC. Its translation is CSARGGGTGYTF.

The chain employs TRBV7-3 and TRBJ1-1; D unclear. CDR1 is SGHTA, CDR2 FQGTGA, per germline. The ends were cut back, 2 bases at V and 4 bases at J, with 14 bases in the middle. This CDR3 has 15 residues. The CDR3 nucleotides read TGTGCCAGCAGCTTACGTGGTGGGGTTATCACTGAAGCTTTCTTT. It translates to CASSLRGGVITEAFF.

The gene calls are TRBV29-1 and TRBJ1-2; D might be TRBD1 (6 bases). CDR1 SQVTM and CDR2 ANQGSEA come from the germline V gene. This CDR3 region has 12 residues. V lost 2 bases and J lost 5, with 9 bases in between. CDR3 nucleotides: TGCAGCGTTGAACGTCAGGGGTATGGCTACACCTTC. Its protein is CSVERQGYGYTF. The variable domain in full, with the rest retrieved from reference TRBV29-1 and TRBJ1-2, is SAVISQKPSRDICQRGTSLTIQCQVDSQVTMMFWYRQQPGQSLTLIATANQGSEATYESGFVIDKFPISRPNLTFSTLTVSNMSPEDSSIYLCSVERQGYGYTFGSGTRLTVV.

The chain combines TRBV5-1 with TRBJ2-1, with D unclear. V lost 6 bases and J lost 5, with 24 bases in between. CDR1 is SGHRS and CDR2 is YFSETQ in the germline V gene. The CDR3 covers 17 residues. CDR3 DNA: TGCGCCAGCAAAAAGCCTGTCCCTTTTTCGCTAAACAATGAGCAGTTCTTC. Its protein product is CASKKPVPFSLNNEQFF.

The CDR3 nucleotides read TGTGCCAGCAGCTCCTACTACTCCTACGAGCAGTACTTC. Translation: CASSSYYSYEQYF. The chain has TRBV7-2 and TRBJ2-7, with D hard to call. Deletions cut 4 bases from V and 0 bases from J, with 7 bases between. This CDR3 region has 13 residues. Germline loops: CDR1 SGHTA, CDR2 FQGNSA.

The chain links TRBV12-3 or TRBV12-4 to TRBJ2-7; 11 nucleotides line up with TRBD2. The ends lost 3 bases at V and 4 bases at J; junction bases unmatched: 11. The CDR3 sequence is 17 residues long. CDR3 coding DNA: TGTGCCAGCAGTTTTAATAGCGGGAGGGCCGTGGGTTACGAGCAGTACTTC. It codes for CASSFNSGRAVGYEQYF.

The chain is built from TRBV7-2 and TRBJ2-6, with 7 bases lining up with TRBD1. The CDR3 is 18 residues long. Germline V gene data show CDR1 as SGHTA and CDR2 as FQGNSA. With V trimmed by 5 bases and J by 5 bases, 15 bases remained unmatched. The CDR3 nucleotides read TGTGCCAGCAGCCCGAAGGGACAGTTAGTGGTGCGGGCCAACGTCCTGACTTTC. Its protein is CASSPKGQLVVRANVLTF.

Of note for this clonotype: Its ends do not fully match the called genes, so a read error is possible. The chain carries TRBV29-1 and TRBJ2-7; unclear D gene. The V gene's germline CDR1 is SQVTM and CDR2 ANQGSEA. The CDR3 is 12 amino acids. In DNA form, the CDR3 reads TGCTGCGTCTCGACTGGCTCCTACGAGCAGTACTTC. As protein: CCVSTGSYEQYF.

This clonotype turned up a few times. The V gene is TRBV10-3, the J gene TRBJ2-1; either TRBD1 or TRBD2 may fit D (5 bases each). V was clipped by 2 bases and J by 4 bases, with 18 bases between them. Germline V gene data show CDR1 as ENHRY and CDR2 as SYGVKD. This CDR3 comprises 17 residues. CDR3 DNA sequence: TGTGCCATCAGTGAGAGGAGGTGGGGGATTGTTTACAATGAGCAGTTCTTC. It specifies CAISERRWGIVYNEQFF.